The following is a TCR beta chain sequence with its context. The source of the sample is a study of blood T cell repertoires in COVID-19. Study as a whole: From the United States, Italy and Spain came samples of acute and convalescent COVID-19. T cells, B-cell-depleted T cells, or PBMCs supplied cDNA or gDNA.

Original handling: Researchers report that nucleated cell counts were estimated from reference gene primer amplification. Generated by immunoSEQ multiplex PCR, the TCRdb table keeps only in-frame clones and is missing some. The V and J calls and clone size come from that table; D and trimming were worked out from the DNA. This table holds some 150,000 clones, 86% found once. The clonotype originates from a woman aged 55-70 years with acute or convalescent COVID-19. Sequencing used peripheral blood.

CDR3 nucleotides: TGTGCCAGCAGTCAAACAGGGGGCGTTGGTGAAAAACTGTTTTTT. The encoded protein is CASSQTGGVGEKLFF. The chain carries TRBV2 and TRBJ1-4, with 9 nucleotides matching TRBD1. The germline V gene has CDR1 SNHLY and CDR2 FYNNEI. The CDR3 totals 15 residues. V dropped 5 bases and J dropped 7; count of bases not matched to a gene: 8.